Listed below are T cell receptor beta chains from one sample, sequenced in a study of tumor-infiltrating lymphocytes in localized non-small cell lung cancer. The protocol was immunoSEQ multiplex PCR, while the TCRdb copy is restricted to in-frame clones and leaves out a portion. The table lists tens of thousands of clones, 73% of them singletons. The specimen was lung tumor tissue. The source is a human donor with non-small cell lung cancer. Each CDR3 is given with its conserved first and last residue. D genes are given only for firm matches. The size field is filled for only some rows; it gives once, few, many or a size class.

J gene: TRBJ1-2
clone size: -
V gene: TRBV7-6
D gene: -
CDR3 protein: CASSPGASDGYTF
CDR3 DNA: TGTGCCAGCAGCCCAGGGGCGAGCGACGGCTACACCTTC

J gene: TRBJ1-5
clone size: -
V gene: TRBV18
D gene: TRBD1
CDR3 protein: CASSPGTGSNQPQHF
CDR3 DNA: TGTGCCAGCTCACCCGGGACAGGTAGCAATCAGCCCCAGCATTTT

J gene: TRBJ2-7
clone size: -
V gene: TRBV29-1
D gene: -
CDR3 protein: CSVEDRRTYEQYF
CDR3 DNA: TGCAGCGTTGAAGATCGCAGGACCTACGAGCAGTACTTC

J gene: TRBJ1-6
clone size: -
V gene: TRBV6-5
D gene: -
CDR3 protein: CASSPIGSPLHF
CDR3 DNA: TGTGCCAGCAGCCCCATAGGATCACCCCTCCACTTT

J gene: TRBJ2-3
clone size: few
V gene: TRBV7-3
D gene: TRBD2
CDR3 protein: CASSLGGGAVDTQYF
CDR3 DNA: TGTGCCAGCAGCCTGGGCGGGGGGGCCGTAGATACGCAGTATTTT

J gene: TRBJ1-2
clone size: -
V gene: TRBV10-3
D gene: TRBD1
CDR3 protein: CAISSDRDGYGYTF
CDR3 DNA: TGTGCCATCAGCTCAGACAGGGATGGCTATGGCTACACCTTC

J gene: TRBJ1-1
clone size: once
V gene: TRBV11-2
D gene: -
CDR3 protein: CASSLGRWNTEAFF
CDR3 DNA: TGTGCCAGCAGCCTAGGACGGTGGAACACTGAAGCTTTCTTT

J gene: TRBJ2-7
clone size: -
V gene: TRBV10-3
D gene: -
CDR3 protein: CAIIGPESYEQYF
CDR3 DNA: TGTGCCATCATTGGGCCAGAATCCTACGAGCAGTACTTC

J gene: TRBJ1-1
clone size: -
V gene: TRBV29-1
D gene: -
CDR3 protein: CSVYQREAFF
CDR3 DNA: TGCAGCGTTTATCAGCGGGAAGCTTTCTTT

J gene: TRBJ1-6
clone size: -
V gene: TRBV30
D gene: TRBD1
CDR3 protein: CAVDSGTGVSPLHF
CDR3 DNA: TGTGCCGTAGACTCCGGGACAGGGGTATCACCCCTCCACTTT

J gene: TRBJ1-1
clone size: -
V gene: TRBV7-2
D gene: -
CDR3 protein: CASRLGNPNTEAFF
CDR3 DNA: TGTGCCAGCAGGCTAGGGAACCCGAACACTGAAGCTTTCTTT

J gene: TRBJ2-1
clone size: -
V gene: TRBV9
D gene: -
CDR3 protein: CACAPSGEGGEQFF
CDR3 DNA: TGTGCCTGCGCCCCCAGCGGGGAAGGGGGTGAGCAGTTCTTC

J gene: TRBJ2-2
clone size: -
V gene: TRBV6-5
D gene: -
CDR3 protein: CASSYSWSTGTGELFF
CDR3 DNA: TGTGCCAGCAGTTACTCGTGGAGTACGGGCACCGGGGAGCTGTTTTTT

J gene: TRBJ2-3
clone size: -
V gene: TRBV5-1
D gene: -
CDR3 protein: CASTGSSTDTQYF
CDR3 DNA: TGCGCCAGCACCGGTAGTAGCACAGATACGCAGTATTTT

J gene: TRBJ1-5
clone size: -
V gene: TRBV25-1
D gene: TRBD1
CDR3 protein: CASSADRGTGNQPQHF
CDR3 DNA: TGTGCCAGCAGTGCCGACAGGGGGACGGGCAATCAGCCCCAGCATTTT

J gene: TRBJ1-2
clone size: -
V gene: TRBV9
D gene: TRBD1
CDR3 protein: CASSDRMTGPYGYTF
CDR3 DNA: TGTGCCAGCAGCGACCGAATGACAGGGCCCTATGGCTACACCTTC

J gene: TRBJ2-1
clone size: once
V gene: TRBV14
D gene: -
CDR3 protein: CASSHPTVLNEQFF
CDR3 DNA: TGTGCCAGCAGCCACCCGACAGTTCTGAATGAGCAGTTCTTC

J gene: TRBJ2-7
clone size: -
V gene: TRBV7-2
D gene: TRBD2
CDR3 protein: CASSTSGGPSYEQYF
CDR3 DNA: TGTGCCAGCAGTACTAGCGGGGGGCCGTCCTACGAGCAGTACTTC

J gene: TRBJ2-4
clone size: -
V gene: TRBV18
D gene: -
CDR3 protein: CASSPLSGAGNIQYF
CDR3 DNA: TGTGCCAGCTCACCACTTTCGGGGGCTGGGAACATTCAGTACTTC

J gene: TRBJ1-1
clone size: few
V gene: TRBV4-3
D gene: TRBD1
CDR3 protein: CASSHRTGRNTEAFF
CDR3 DNA: TGCGCCAGCAGCCACAGGACAGGGAGGAACACTGAAGCTTTCTTT

J gene: TRBJ1-2
clone size: -
V gene: TRBV4-3
D gene: -
CDR3 protein: CASSQDEGTFYGYTF
CDR3 DNA: TGCGCCAGCAGCCAAGATGAGGGTACCTTCTATGGCTACACCTTC

J gene: TRBJ2-1
clone size: -
V gene: TRBV11-3
D gene: TRBD1
CDR3 protein: CASSFGTGGYNEQFF
CDR3 DNA: TGTGCCAGCAGCTTCGGAACAGGGGGGTACAATGAGCAGTTCTTC

J gene: TRBJ2-5
clone size: once
V gene: TRBV29-1
D gene: -
CDR3 protein: CSVGERETQYF
CDR3 DNA: TGCAGCGTCGGCGAGAGGGAGACCCAGTACTTC

J gene: TRBJ2-6
clone size: -
V gene: TRBV7-9
D gene: -
CDR3 protein: CASDPYRGPPGANVLTF
CDR3 DNA: TGTGCCAGCGACCCGTACCGGGGCCCCCCGGGGGCCAACGTCCTGACTTTC

J gene: TRBJ1-1
clone size: -
V gene: TRBV29-1
D gene: -
CDR3 protein: CSGTGAGTEAFF
CDR3 DNA: TGCAGCGGGACTGGGGCGGGCACTGAAGCTTTCTTT

J gene: TRBJ1-2
clone size: -
V gene: TRBV9
D gene: -
CDR3 protein: CASSVEGSGAYGYTF
CDR3 DNA: TGTGCCAGCAGCGTAGAAGGTTCTGGGGCCTATGGCTACACCTTC

J gene: TRBJ1-1
clone size: -
V gene: TRBV6-1
D gene: TRBD1
CDR3 protein: CASSEALQGRAFF
CDR3 DNA: TGTGCCAGCAGTGAAGCCTTACAGGGGCGAGCTTTCTTT

J gene: TRBJ2-1
clone size: -
V gene: TRBV5-5
D gene: -
CDR3 protein: CASSSGRLNSEQFF
CDR3 DNA: TGTGCCAGCAGCTCGGGAAGGCTGAATAGTGAGCAGTTCTTC

J gene: TRBJ1-6
clone size: -
V gene: TRBV7-8
D gene: TRBD1
CDR3 protein: CASRQGRNNSPLHF
CDR3 DNA: TGTGCCAGCAGACAGGGGAGGAATAATTCACCCCTCCACTTT

J gene: TRBJ1-2
clone size: -
V gene: TRBV25-1
D gene: -
CDR3 protein: CASEDKGLPYGYTF
CDR3 DNA: TGTGCCAGTGAGGATAAGGGACTGCCCTATGGCTACACCTTC

J gene: TRBJ1-4
clone size: -
V gene: TRBV25-1
D gene: -
CDR3 protein: CASTKASGATNEKLFF
CDR3 DNA: TGTGCCAGCACCAAGGCGTCAGGTGCAACTAATGAAAAACTGTTTTTT

J gene: TRBJ1-5
clone size: -
V gene: TRBV29-1
D gene: -
CDR3 protein: CSVAVWGNQPQHF
CDR3 DNA: TGCAGCGTTGCGGTTTGGGGAAATCAGCCCCAGCATTTT

J gene: TRBJ2-3
clone size: medium-sized
V gene: TRBV12-5
D gene: -
CDR3 protein: CASGLGQGLRTSTDTQYF
CDR3 DNA: TGTGCTAGTGGTTTGGGTCAGGGGTTAAGAACTAGCACAGATACGCAGTATTTT

J gene: TRBJ1-1
clone size: few
V gene: TRBV19
D gene: -
CDR3 protein: CASSPTGYTEAFF
CDR3 DNA: TGTGCCAGTAGCCCTACAGGGTACACTGAAGCTTTCTTT

J gene: TRBJ1-1
clone size: medium-sized
V gene: TRBV6-6
D gene: -
CDR3 protein: CASSYGFDIPNTEAFF
CDR3 DNA: TGTGCCAGCAGTTACGGGTTTGACATTCCGAACACTGAAGCTTTCTTT

J gene: TRBJ1-1
clone size: -
V gene: TRBV9
D gene: TRBD1
CDR3 protein: CASSKGQTNTEAFF
CDR3 DNA: TGTGCCAGCAGCAAGGGACAGACGAACACTGAAGCTTTCTTT

J gene: TRBJ1-4
clone size: -
V gene: TRBV2
D gene: -
CDR3 protein: CASKWQGKSNEKLFF
CDR3 DNA: TGTGCCAGCAAATGGCAGGGCAAGAGTAATGAAAAACTGTTTTTT

J gene: TRBJ2-3
clone size: few
V gene: TRBV18
D gene: -
CDR3 protein: CASSQTSTDTQYF
CDR3 DNA: TGTGCCAGCTCACAGACTAGCACAGATACGCAGTATTTT

J gene: TRBJ2-5
clone size: -
V gene: TRBV6-6
D gene: TRBD2
CDR3 protein: CASSGTSGALQETQYF
CDR3 DNA: TGTGCCAGCAGTGGGACTAGCGGGGCTCTTCAAGAGACCCAGTACTTC

J gene: TRBJ1-3
clone size: -
V gene: TRBV4-3
D gene: -
CDR3 protein: CASSQVEGAGNTIYF
CDR3 DNA: TGCGCCAGCAGCCAAGTGGAGGGGGCTGGAAACACCATATATTTT

J gene: TRBJ1-5
clone size: once
V gene: TRBV5-8
D gene: -
CDR3 protein: CASSLAQGNQPQHF
CDR3 DNA: TGTGCCAGCAGCTTGGCCCAGGGCAATCAGCCCCAGCATTTT

J gene: TRBJ2-1
clone size: -
V gene: TRBV7-9
D gene: -
CDR3 protein: CASSLGRVGNEQFF
CDR3 DNA: TGTGCCAGCAGCTTGGGCAGGGTGGGGAATGAGCAGTTCTTC

J gene: TRBJ2-1
clone size: -
V gene: TRBV29-1
D gene: TRBD2
CDR3 protein: CSVVGLAGAGSYNEQFF
CDR3 DNA: TGCAGCGTGGTGGGACTAGCGGGGGCCGGCTCCTACAATGAGCAGTTCTTC

J gene: TRBJ1-5
clone size: -
V gene: TRBV7-9
D gene: -
CDR3 protein: CASSQGVSQPQHF
CDR3 DNA: TGTGCCAGCAGCCAAGGGGTTTCTCAGCCCCAGCATTTT

J gene: TRBJ1-2
clone size: few
V gene: TRBV19
D gene: -
CDR3 protein: CASTTSGGGVGGYTF
CDR3 DNA: TGTGCCAGTACCACCTCGGGCGGGGGCGTAGGTGGCTACACCTTC

J gene: TRBJ2-7
clone size: -
V gene: TRBV5-1
D gene: -
CDR3 protein: CASSPPGTYEQYF
CDR3 DNA: TGCGCCAGCAGCCCGCCAGGAACCTACGAGCAGTACTTC

J gene: TRBJ1-2
clone size: -
V gene: TRBV5-1
D gene: -
CDR3 protein: CASSLAGVYGYTF
CDR3 DNA: TGCGCCAGCAGCTTGGCCGGGGTCTATGGCTACACCTTC

J gene: TRBJ1-3
clone size: -
V gene: TRBV19
D gene: -
CDR3 protein: CASGDTGGNTIYF
CDR3 DNA: TGTGCCAGCGGGGACACGGGAGGAAACACCATATATTTT

J gene: TRBJ2-2
clone size: -
V gene: TRBV30
D gene: -
CDR3 protein: CAWSVRRFDWSNTGELFF
CDR3 DNA: TGTGCCTGGAGTGTCCGGAGGTTCGATTGGAGTAATACCGGGGAGCTGTTTTTT

J gene: TRBJ1-1
clone size: few
V gene: TRBV5-1
D gene: TRBD1
CDR3 protein: CASSPGQGRDTEAFF
CDR3 DNA: TGCGCCAGCAGCCCCGGACAGGGGAGGGACACTGAAGCTTTCTTT

J gene: TRBJ2-7
clone size: -
V gene: TRBV29-1
D gene: -
CDR3 protein: CSGATDPYEQYF
CDR3 DNA: TGCAGCGGCGCCACAGATCCCTACGAGCAGTACTTC

J gene: TRBJ2-7
clone size: -
V gene: TRBV5-6
D gene: -
CDR3 protein: CASSRDGVMGEQYF
CDR3 DNA: TGTGCCAGCAGCCGGGACGGAGTCATGGGCGAGCAGTACTTC

J gene: TRBJ2-2
clone size: -
V gene: TRBV11-1
D gene: TRBD2
CDR3 protein: CASSSPISGEGLWTGELFF
CDR3 DNA: TGTGCCAGCAGCTCCCCCATTTCGGGAGAGGGACTATGGACCGGGGAGCTGTTTTTT

J gene: TRBJ1-4
clone size: once
V gene: TRBV7-9
D gene: -
CDR3 protein: CASSDYMAQGNEKLFF
CDR3 DNA: TGTGCCAGCAGCGACTACATGGCCCAGGGGAATGAAAAACTGTTTTTT

J gene: TRBJ2-5
clone size: -
V gene: TRBV10-3
D gene: -
CDR3 protein: CAIRPGATQETQYF
CDR3 DNA: TGTGCCATCAGGCCAGGGGCAACCCAAGAGACCCAGTACTTC

J gene: TRBJ2-2
clone size: -
V gene: TRBV18
D gene: TRBD2
CDR3 protein: CASSSPAGGTGELFF
CDR3 DNA: TGTGCCAGCTCAAGCCCAGCGGGGGGAACCGGGGAGCTGTTTTTT

J gene: TRBJ1-6
clone size: -
V gene: TRBV4-3
D gene: -
CDR3 protein: CASSQDGAGNSPLHF
CDR3 DNA: TGCGCCAGCAGCCAAGACGGGGCCGGTAATTCACCCCTCCACTTT

J gene: TRBJ2-1
clone size: -
V gene: TRBV2
D gene: -
CDR3 protein: CASSGGRSGEQFF
CDR3 DNA: TGTGCCAGCAGTGGCGGTCGTTCCGGTGAGCAGTTCTTC

J gene: TRBJ1-6
clone size: once
V gene: TRBV25-1
D gene: TRBD1
CDR3 protein: CASSGSDRTGAMNSPLHF
CDR3 DNA: TGTGCCAGCAGTGGAAGCGACCGGACAGGGGCGATGAATTCACCCCTCCACTTT